The 17 T cell receptor beta chains listed next were all sequenced from one sample in a study of T cell responses to AZD1222 COVID-19 vaccine. Using immunoSEQ multiplex PCR, the repertoire was profiled, and TCRdb retains in-frame clones only, with some absent. The sample contains 100,000 to 150,000 clones, around 86% of which appear only once. Sequencing was performed on peripheral blood, taken on day 0 of AZD1222 vaccination. All receptors derive from an adult in good health.

The chain couples TRBV6-5 to TRBJ2-2; tentatively, D is TRBD1 (6 bases). The CDR3 loop spans 15 amino acids. Germline values: CDR1 MNHEY, CDR2 SVGAGI. V dropped 8 bases and J dropped 0 bases, with 13 bases sitting between them. CDR3 region: CASRQATTNTGELFF. The CDR3, as DNA: TGTGCCAGCCGACAGGCGACAACGAACACCGGGGAGCTGTTTTTT.

This chain joins TRBV18 and TRBJ1-2; D not resolved. The CDR3 spans 15 residues. Trimming shortened V by 3 bases and J by 3 bases, and 14 bases separated the two germline ends. Germline CDR1 KGHSH, CDR2 LQKENI. The CDR3 DNA reads as TGTGCCAGCTCACCCGACGTACGGTCCGACTATGGCTACACCTTC. It specifies CASSPDVRSDYGYTF.

This clone appeared once. This chain connects TRBV27 to TRBJ2-3, with a weak D call TRBD2 (6 bases). Germline CDR1 reads MNHEY; CDR2 reads SMNVEV (reference sequence). There are 17 residues in the CDR3. Trimming pared 0 bases from V and 6 bases from J, leaving 19 bases between. The CDR3 region is CASSLSPPLAGRDTQYF. The CDR3, as DNA: TGTGCCAGCAGTTTATCGCCGCCCTTGGCGGGAAGGGATACGCAGTATTTT.

The J gene is TRBJ2-1, the V gene TRBV7-2; D could derive from TRBD1 or TRBD2 (5 bases each). The CDR3 length is 15 residues. CDR1 and CDR2 (germline): SGHTA, FQGNSA. Trimming stripped 0 bases from V and 12 bases from J, with 18 bases between. The CDR3 spells CASSLAEVVGTGQFF. CDR3 nucleotide sequence: TGTGCCAGCAGCTTAGCAGAGGTGGTGGGGACGGGGCAGTTCTTC. Combining the CDR3 with reference TRBV7-2 and TRBJ2-1 gives the whole variable domain GAGVSQSPSNKVTEKGKDVELRCDPISGHTALYWYRQSLGQGLEFLIYFQGNSAPDKSGLPSDRFSAERTGGSVSTLTIQRTQQEDSAVYLCASSLAEVVGTGQFFGPGTRLTVL.

The genes are TRBV7-6 and TRBJ2-3; 8 positions agree with TRBD2. This CDR3 spans 15 amino acids. J gave up 4 bases and V 4 bases, and 7 bases lay outside the gene matches. CDR1 and CDR2 from the germline V gene are SGHVS and FNYEAQ. CDR3 region: CASSSTGGAADTQYF. The CDR3 DNA sequence: TGTGCCAGCAGCTCAACCGGGGGGGCCGCAGATACGCAGTATTTT.

The chain joins TRBV28 to TRBJ1-3; D is ambiguous. CDR3 length: 16 amino acids. The V end lost 2 bases, the J end lost 0 bases, and 11 bases lay between the germline ends. The germline gives CDR1 MDHEN, CDR2 SYDVKM. CDR3 bases: TGTGCCAGCAGTTTAGGAGGGCTAGTCTCTGGAAACACCATATATTTT. This codes for CASSLGGLVSGNTIYF.

This rearrangement joins TRBV7-9 to TRBJ1-5; D possibly corresponds to TRBD1 (6 bases). V was shortened by 5 bases and J by 4 bases, with 18 bases between the two germline ends. The CDR3 has 16 residues. The germline V gene has CDR1 SEHNR and CDR2 FQNEAQ (reference sequence). Written as DNA, the CDR3 is TGTGCCAGCAGCCCAGGAAGGGACACCGCAAATCAGCCCCAGCATTTT. Protein product: CASSPGRDTANQPQHF.

CDR3 sequence (DNA): TGTGCCAGCAGTTCGGACTTCATAGGAGCTGGAAACACCATATATTTT. Translating gives CASSSDFIGAGNTIYF. V gene TRBV28 combines with J gene TRBJ1-3; D unresolved. The length of the CDR3 is 16 residues. Trimming shortened V by 4 bases and J by 2 bases, and 15 bases separated the two germline ends. Germline-derived CDR1 and CDR2 are MDHEN and SYDVKM.

The chain couples TRBV4-2 to TRBJ2-3; 12 bases line up with TRBD2. J gave up 0 bases and V 0 bases, and 7 bases lay outside the gene matches. Germline V gives CDR1 LGHNA, CDR2 YNFKEQ. The CDR3 length is 19 residues. The CDR3 region has the DNA TGTGCCAGCAGCCAAGATACCCTAGCGGGAGGGTTTAGCACAGATACGCAGTATTTT. Translated, it gives CASSQDTLAGGFSTDTQYF.

Details on this clone: No conserved phenylalanine or tryptophan ends this CDR3, so it is likely a read error. Because the CDR3's place on the DNA is in doubt, the DNA is left out and the CDR3 is given as listed by TCRdb. The chain is built from TRBV3-1 (or the pseudogene TRBV3-2) and TRBJ2-7; TRBD2, the D gene given by the table, was not confirmed from the DNA. Including both end residues, the CDR3 is 16 amino acids long. Germline assignment: CDR1 LGHDT and CDR2 YNNKEL (reference sequence). CDR3 protein: CASSHGTSGPPSPQQD.

The chain couples TRBV5-5 to TRBJ1-1; 7 bases agree with TRBD1. Germline V gives CDR1 SGHKS, CDR2 YYEKEE (reference sequence). This CDR3 is 14 amino acids long. Germline trimming cut 2 bases from V and 4 bases from J; bases unmatched to any gene: 5. This CDR3 is CASSFATGSTEAFF. CDR3 sequence (DNA): TGTGCCAGCAGCTTCGCGACAGGGTCCACTGAAGCTTTCTTT.

The genes are TRBV7-3 and TRBJ2-7, with TRBD2 matching over 10 bases. Germline CDR1 SGHTA, CDR2 FQGTGA. The ends lost 5 bases at V and 5 bases at J; junction bases unmatched: 21. The CDR3 spans 19 residues. DNA for the CDR3: TGTGCCAGCAGCGTAAATCCAGCCGGCTCTAGCGGGAGTGATAACGAGCAGTACTTC. Protein sequence: CASSVNPAGSSGSDNEQYF.

V is TRBV28 and J is TRBJ2-7, with D tentatively TRBD2 (5 bases). CDR3 length: 12 residues. The V and J ends lost 6 bases and 2 bases respectively, with 8 bases between them. Germline CDR1 MDHEN, CDR2 SYDVKM. CDR3 loop: CASRDFTYEQYF. The CDR3 region has the DNA TGTGCCAGCAGGGACTTTACCTACGAGCAGTACTTC.

V is TRBV7-2 and J is TRBJ2-7, with D possibly matching TRBD2 (7 bases). Trimming took off 3 bases at V and 2 bases at J, with 20 bases between the two ends. The CDR3 extends over 17 amino acids. Looked up from germline, CDR1 is SGHTA and CDR2 is FQGNSA. The CDR3 spells CASSFGGGGGLTYEQYF. DNA for the CDR3: TGTGCCAGCAGCTTTGGGGGGGGCGGGGGACTTACCTACGAGCAGTACTTC.

This rearrangement joins TRBV28 to TRBJ2-2; 7 bases agree with TRBD2. J gave up 2 bases and V 3 bases, and 9 bases lay outside the gene matches. The CDR3 consists of 17 residues. The V gene's germline CDR1 is MDHEN and CDR2 SYDVKM. Here the CDR3 DNA reads TGTGCCAGCAGTTTGGCTAGCGGCAACCGTAACACCGGGGAGCTGTTTTTT. This codes for CASSLASGNRNTGELFF.

The chain is built from TRBV18 and TRBJ2-1; the D is unclear. The V and J ends lost 5 bases and 8 bases respectively, with 13 bases between them. From germline, CDR1 is KGHSH and CDR2 LQKENI. The CDR3 runs 13 residues. Here the CDR3 DNA reads TGTGCCAGCTCAGGGAACCGCCAGGATGAGCAGTTCTTC. Its translation: CASSGNRQDEQFF. The variable domain in full, with the rest retrieved from reference TRBV18 and TRBJ2-1, is NAGVMQNPRHLVRRRGQEARLRCSPMKGHSHVYWYRQLPEEGLKFMVYLQKENIIDESGMPKERFSAEFPKEGPSILRIQQVVRGDSAAYFCASSGNRQDEQFFGPGTRLTVL.

V gene TRBV5-8 combines with J gene TRBJ2-3; TRBD2 is a possible D gene (6 bases). The germline gives CDR1 SGHTS, CDR2 YDEGEE. V lost 2 bases, J lost 0 bases, and 13 bases lay in between. The CDR3 loop spans 16 amino acids. The CDR3 loop reads CASSFVLASSTDTQYF. The CDR3 DNA sequence: TGTGCCAGCAGCTTTGTCCTAGCGTCTAGCACAGATACGCAGTATTTT.